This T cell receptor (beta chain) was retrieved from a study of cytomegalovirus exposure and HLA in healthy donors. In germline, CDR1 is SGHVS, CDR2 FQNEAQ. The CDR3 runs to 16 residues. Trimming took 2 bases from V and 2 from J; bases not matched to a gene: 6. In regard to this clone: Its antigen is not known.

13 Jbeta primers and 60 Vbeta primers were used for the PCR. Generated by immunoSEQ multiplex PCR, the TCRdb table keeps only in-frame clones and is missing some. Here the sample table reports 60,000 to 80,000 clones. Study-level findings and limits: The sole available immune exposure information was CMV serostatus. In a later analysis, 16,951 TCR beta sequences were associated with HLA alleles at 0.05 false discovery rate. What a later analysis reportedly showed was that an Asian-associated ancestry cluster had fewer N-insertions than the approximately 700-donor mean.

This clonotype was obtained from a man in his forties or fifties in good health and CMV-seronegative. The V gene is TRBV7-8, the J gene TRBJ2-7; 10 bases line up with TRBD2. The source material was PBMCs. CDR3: CASSLLAGEGAYEQYF. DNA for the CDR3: TGTGCCAGCAGCTTACTAGCGGGAGAGGGGGCCTACGAGCAGTACTTC.